Following are 6 T cell receptor beta chains from one sample sequenced in a study of PD-1 blockade in mismatch repair-deficient tumors (dated by TCRdb to about 2017). The library was obtained by the immunoSEQ multiplex PCR assay. The table was pulled from immuneACCESS by TCRdb, which kept in-frame rearrangements only. Such tables lose some clones; where checked, under half of the loss comes from unresolved V genes, and the rest has no known cause. The sample table contains tens of thousands of clones; only one count was recorded for more than 75% of them. Approximately 22% of the sample is taken by the ten largest. The sample here was peripheral blood, taken 4 weeks after starting pembrolizumab. The receptors here all came from an adult with mismatch repair-deficient cancer.

The chain couples TRBV11-2 to TRBJ2-1; TRBD2 agrees at 8 bases. CDR1 is SGHAT and CDR2 is FQNNGV in the germline V gene. The CDR3 contains 14 residues. Trimming took 3 bases from V and 7 from J; bases not matched to a gene: 5. The CDR3 loop reads CASSFSGNLNEQFF. In DNA, the CDR3 is TGTGCCAGCAGCTTTAGCGGGAATCTGAATGAGCAGTTCTTC.

The chain is built from TRBV11-2 and TRBJ2-1, with D possibly TRBD1 on 5 matching bases. The germline V gene encodes CDR1 SGHAT and CDR2 FQNNGV. V lost 0 bases to trimming and J lost 14 bases, with 20 bases between them. The CDR3 is made up of 15 amino acids. CDR3 sequence reads: CASSLDRWRFQGEFF. The DNA of the CDR3 is TGTGCCAGCAGCTTAGATCGGTGGCGGTTCCAAGGGGAGTTCTTC. The full variable domain, rest sourced from reference TRBV11-2 and TRBJ2-1, is EAGVAQSPRYKIIEKRQSVAFWCNPISGHATLYWYQQILGQGPKLLIQFQNNGVVDDSQLPKDRFSAERLKGVDSTLKIQPAKLEDSAVYLCASSLDRWRFQGEFFGPGTRLTVL.

This clone came up a few times. The V and J genes are TRBV6-5 and TRBJ1-2; D remains ambiguous. The CDR3 is made up of 13 amino acids. CDR1 MNHEY and CDR2 SVGAGI come from the germline V gene. V was cut by 0 bases and J by 3 bases, with 5 bases left in between. The CDR3 spells CASSYSFHYGYTF. CDR3 DNA: TGTGCCAGCAGTTACTCTTTTCACTATGGCTACACCTTC.

The chain is built from TRBV5-4 and TRBJ1-1; TRBD1 might be the D (5 bases). CDR3 length: 17 amino acids. The germline V gene encodes CDR1 SGHNT and CDR2 YYREEE (reference sequence). The V and J ends lost 4 bases and 0 bases respectively, with 19 bases between them. The CDR3 here is CASSARGQTPMNTEAFF. The DNA of the CDR3 is TGTGCCAGCAGCGCCAGAGGACAAACGCCTATGAACACTGAAGCTTTCTTT.

This chain connects TRBV6-6 to TRBJ2-5, with TRBD1 as a possible D gene (6 bases). Matching the DNA end better, TRBJ2-7 makes the J call doubtful. Germline V lookup: CDR1 MNHNY, CDR2 SVGAGI (reference sequence). CDR3 length equals 15 residues. In nucleotides, the CDR3 is TGTGCCAGCAGCAAGACCGGGACAAACAACTACGAGCAGTACTTC. This sequence encodes CASSKTGTNNYEQYF.

In its sample, this clone was seen a few times. The genes are TRBV6-5 and TRBJ1-2; no clear D. The CDR3 loop spans 14 amino acids. Germline lookup yields CDR1 MNHEY and CDR2 SVGAGI. V lost 4 bases and J 0 bases, leaving 9 bases between the germline ends. The CDR3 loop reads CASSSNGANYGYTF. As DNA, the CDR3 is TGTGCCAGCAGTTCGAACGGAGCTAACTATGGCTACACCTTC.